The 14 T cell receptor beta chains in this list originate from one sample, sequenced in a study of CD8+CD57+ T cells in acquired aplastic anemia. The TCR beta profiling, which covered VDJ combination and CDR3 sequence, was carried out using genomic DNA as the template. One entry per CDR3 protein results from TCRdb running MiXCR on the reads. The table includes about 58,000 distinct CDR3 sequences, just over 55% detected once. Only patients with CD8+CD57+ cell expansion on flow cytometry were chosen for sequencing. Specimen: sorted CD4+, CD8+, or CD8+CD57+ T cells (not recorded which) from PBMCs. Receptors were obtained from a human donor with aplastic anemia.

This clonotype was detected ten times or more. V and J are TRBV11-1 and TRBJ2-1; 10 bases fit TRBD1. This CDR3 comprises 19 residues. V lost 5 bases and J lost 3; bases outside the gene matches: 16. Germline V gene data show CDR1 as SGHAT and CDR2 as FQDESV (reference sequence). The CDR3 sequence is CASSESHLSTGGIYNEQFF. The CDR3 nucleotides read TGTGCCAGCAGCGAGTCACACCTTTCGACAGGGGGCATCTACAATGAGCAGTTCTTC.

At least ten counts were recorded for this clonotype. The V call is TRBV19, the J call TRBJ1-5; D is unclear. V was shortened by 5 bases and J by 0 bases, with 8 bases between the two germline ends. CDR1 and CDR2 from the germline V gene are LNHDA and SQIVND (reference sequence). This CDR3 contains 14 residues. CDR3 in amino acids: CASSALNSNQPQHF. In nucleotides, the CDR3 is TGTGCCAGTAGTGCCTTAAATAGCAATCAGCCCCAGCATTTT.

The rearrangement joins TRBV20-1 to TRBJ2-3, with D perhaps matching TRBD1 or TRBD2 (6 bases each). V lost 3 bases to trimming and J lost 1 base, with 8 bases between them. CDR1 is DFQATT and CDR2 is SNEGSKA in the germline V gene (reference sequence). The CDR3 totals 13 residues. In DNA, the CDR3 is TGCAGTGCTAGCGGGGGCCGCACAGATACGCAGTATTTT. It is translated as CSASGGRTDTQYF.

The chain employs TRBV10-3 and TRBJ1-6; D unresolved. From germline, CDR1 is ENHRY and CDR2 SYGVKD. The CDR3 runs 14 residues. V lost 10 bases and J 5 bases, leaving 15 bases between the germline ends. CDR3 loop: CATRLQENNSPLHF. The CDR3 nucleotides are TGTGCCACCAGACTTCAGGAAAATAATTCACCCCTCCACTTT.

This clonotype is labeled medium-sized. This chain uses TRBV10-2 with TRBJ2-5; 9 positions agree with TRBD1. This CDR3 has 15 residues. V shed 7 bases and J 5 bases; nucleotides not matched to a gene: 11. CDR1 WSHSY and CDR2 SAAADI come from the germline V gene. The DNA of the CDR3 is TGCGCCAGCACGCCTTCGGGACAGGGAGGCGAGACCCAGTACTTC. Encoded protein: CASTPSGQGGETQYF.

The sample holds a few counts of this clonotype. The chain carries TRBV6-5 and TRBJ2-5; 8 bases line up with TRBD2. V shed 4 bases and J 9 bases; nucleotides not matched to a gene: 13. From germline, CDR1 is MNHEY and CDR2 SVGAGI. The CDR3 length is 15 residues. CDR3 protein: CASSSEGSTGRAQYF. The CDR3 DNA sequence: TGTGCCAGCAGTTCGGAGGGGTCAACCGGGAGGGCCCAGTACTTC.

This clonotype is categorized as medium-sized (0.01 to 0.1%). The J gene is TRBJ2-3, the V gene TRBV15, with no clear D. The germline V gene encodes CDR1 LNHNV and CDR2 YYDKDF (reference sequence). Trimming shortened V by 0 bases and J by 4 bases, and 5 bases separated the two germline ends. The CDR3 runs 13 residues. Here the CDR3 reads CATSRDRPDTQYF. The CDR3 bases are TGTGCCACCAGCAGAGATCGTCCAGATACGCAGTATTTT. The variable domain in full, completed from reference TRBV15 and TRBJ2-3, reads DAMVIQNPRYQVTQFGKPVTLSCSQTLNHNVMYWYQQKSSQAPKLLFHYYDKDFNNEADTPDNFQSRRPNTSFCFLDIRSPGLGDTAMYLCATSRDRPDTQYFGPGTRLTVL.

CDR3 nucleotide sequence: TGCAGTGCTACCAAGGGGGAATATGGCTACACCTTC. Translated, it gives CSATKGEYGYTF. The chain uses TRBV20-1 and TRBJ1-2; D possibly corresponds to TRBD1 (6 bases). V was cut by 4 bases and J by 5 bases, with 11 bases left in between. This CDR3 spans 12 amino acids. Germline lookup yields CDR1 DFQATT and CDR2 SNEGSKA (reference sequence).

The chain links TRBV29-1 to TRBJ1-1; TRBD1 matches at 10 bases. J gave up 4 bases and V 4 bases, and 6 bases lay outside the gene matches. Per the germline V gene, CDR1 is SQVTM and CDR2 is ANQGSEA. The CDR3 runs to 14 residues. Here the CDR3 reads CSVVRDRGSTEAFF. As DNA, the CDR3 is TGCAGCGTTGTTCGGGACAGGGGAAGCACTGAAGCTTTCTTT.

The J gene is TRBJ1-1, the V gene TRBV4-3; D may be TRBD1 (6 bases). The CDR3 consists of 13 residues. CDR1 and CDR2 (germline): LGHNA, YSLEER. V lost 5 bases, J lost 7 bases, and 14 bases lay in between. In DNA form, the CDR3 reads TGCGCCAGCAGCTTAGTCCGGGGGCTTGAAGCTTTCTTT. It codes for CASSLVRGLEAFF.

V and J are TRBV4-3 and TRBJ1-2; D possibly corresponds to TRBD1 (6 bases). This CDR3 contains 13 residues. The germline V gene has CDR1 LGHNA and CDR2 YSLEER. Trimming pared 1 base from V and 8 bases from J, leaving 11 bases between. This CDR3 reads CASSQGQVQGYTF. The CDR3, as DNA: TGCGCCAGCAGCCAAGGACAGGTTCAGGGCTACACCTTC.

The CDR3 region has the DNA TGCGCCAGCATGGGGGGGACGAACAATGAGCAGTTCTTC. Translating gives CASMGGTNNEQFF. The rearrangement uses TRBV5-1 and TRBJ2-1; 7 bases are shared with TRBD2. With 6 bases clipped from V and 5 bases from J, the junction kept 5 bases outside the gene matches. The V gene's germline CDR1 is SGHRS and CDR2 YFSETQ. CDR3 length: 13 amino acids.

This clonotype was detected many times. The chain uses TRBV5-4 and TRBJ2-7; a weak D match, TRBD2 (5 bases). Trimming took off 3 bases at V and 4 bases at J, with 14 bases between the two ends. Germline V gives CDR1 SGHNT, CDR2 YYREEE (reference sequence). The CDR3 spans 14 residues. The CDR3 loop is CASSSSRDGYEQYF. CDR3 sequence (DNA): TGTGCCAGCAGCTCCTCCCGGGATGGGTACGAGCAGTACTTC.

This chain joins TRBV19 and TRBJ2-1; D remains ambiguous. In germline, CDR1 is LNHDA, CDR2 SQIVND (reference sequence). The CDR3 is made up of 13 amino acids. Trimming stripped 3 bases from V and 3 bases from J, with 6 bases between. The CDR3 reads CASSMLLYNEQFF. Written as DNA, the CDR3 is TGTGCCAGTAGTATGCTCCTCTACAATGAGCAGTTCTTC.